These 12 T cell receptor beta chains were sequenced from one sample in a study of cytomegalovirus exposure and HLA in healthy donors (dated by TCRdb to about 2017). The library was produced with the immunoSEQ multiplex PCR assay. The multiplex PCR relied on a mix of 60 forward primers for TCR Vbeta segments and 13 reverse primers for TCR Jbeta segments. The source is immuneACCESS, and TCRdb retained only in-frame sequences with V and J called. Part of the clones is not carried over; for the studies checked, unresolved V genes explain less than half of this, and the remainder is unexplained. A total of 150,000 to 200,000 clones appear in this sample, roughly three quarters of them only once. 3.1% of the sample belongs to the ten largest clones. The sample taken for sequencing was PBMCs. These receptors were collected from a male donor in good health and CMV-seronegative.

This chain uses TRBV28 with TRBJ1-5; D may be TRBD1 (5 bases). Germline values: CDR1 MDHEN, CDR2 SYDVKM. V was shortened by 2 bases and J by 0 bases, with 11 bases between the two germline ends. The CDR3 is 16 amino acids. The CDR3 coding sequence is TGTGCCAGCAGTTTACTGTCGACAGATAGCAATCAGCCCCAGCATTTT. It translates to CASSLLSTDSNQPQHF.

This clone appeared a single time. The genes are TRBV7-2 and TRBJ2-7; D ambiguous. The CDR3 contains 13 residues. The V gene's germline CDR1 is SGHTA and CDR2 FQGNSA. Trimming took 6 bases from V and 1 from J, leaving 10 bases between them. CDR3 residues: CASRSGSSYEQYF. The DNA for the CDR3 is TGTGCCAGCAGGTCGGGTTCTTCCTACGAGCAGTACTTC. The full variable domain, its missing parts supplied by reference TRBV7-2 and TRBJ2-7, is GAGVSQSPSNKVTEKGKDVELRCDPISGHTALYWYRQSLGQGLEFLIYFQGNSAPDKSGLPSDRFSAERTGGSVSTLTIQRTQQEDSAVYLCASRSGSSYEQYFGPGTRLTVT.

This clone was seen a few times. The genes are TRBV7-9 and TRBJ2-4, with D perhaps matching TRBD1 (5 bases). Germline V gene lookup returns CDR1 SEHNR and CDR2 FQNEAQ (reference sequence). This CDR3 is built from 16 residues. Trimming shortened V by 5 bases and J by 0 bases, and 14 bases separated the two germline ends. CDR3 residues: CASSQGDYLAKNIQYF. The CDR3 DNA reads TGTGCCAGCAGCCAAGGGGATTATCTAGCCAAAAACATTCAGTACTTC.

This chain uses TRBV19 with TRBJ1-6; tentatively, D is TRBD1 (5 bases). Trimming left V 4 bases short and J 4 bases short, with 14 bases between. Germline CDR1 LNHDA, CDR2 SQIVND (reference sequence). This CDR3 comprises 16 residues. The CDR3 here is CASSRGEAFYNSPLHF. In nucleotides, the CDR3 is TGTGCCAGTAGTAGAGGGGAGGCCTTTTATAATTCACCCCTCCACTTT.

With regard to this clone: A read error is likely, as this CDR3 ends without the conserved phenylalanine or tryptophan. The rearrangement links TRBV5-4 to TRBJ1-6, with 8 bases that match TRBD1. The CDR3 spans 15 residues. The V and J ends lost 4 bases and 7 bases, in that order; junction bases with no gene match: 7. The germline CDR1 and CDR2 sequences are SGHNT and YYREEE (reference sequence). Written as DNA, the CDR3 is TGTGCCAGCAGCATAGGACAGGGCCAAAATTCACCCCTCCACCTT. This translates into CASSIGQGQNSPLHL.

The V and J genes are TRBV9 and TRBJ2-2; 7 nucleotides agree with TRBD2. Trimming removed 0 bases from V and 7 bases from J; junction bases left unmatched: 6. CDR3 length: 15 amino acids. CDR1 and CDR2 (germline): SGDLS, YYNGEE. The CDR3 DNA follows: TGTGCCAGCAGCGTAGGGGGGACTACCGGCGGGGAGCTGTTTTTT. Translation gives CASSVGGTTGGELFF.

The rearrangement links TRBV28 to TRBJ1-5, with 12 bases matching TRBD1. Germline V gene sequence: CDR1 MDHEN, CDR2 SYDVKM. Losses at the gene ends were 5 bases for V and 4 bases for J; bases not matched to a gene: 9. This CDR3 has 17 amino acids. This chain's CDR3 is CASSPSRDRGPNQPQHF. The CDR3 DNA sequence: TGTGCCAGCAGTCCGTCCCGGGACAGGGGGCCGAATCAGCCCCAGCATTTT.

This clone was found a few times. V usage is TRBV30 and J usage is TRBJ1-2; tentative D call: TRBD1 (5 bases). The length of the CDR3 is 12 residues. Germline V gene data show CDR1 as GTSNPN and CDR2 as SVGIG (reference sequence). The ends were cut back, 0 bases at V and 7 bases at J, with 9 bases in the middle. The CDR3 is CAWSVRGGGYTF. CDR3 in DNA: TGTGCCTGGAGTGTCCGGGGGGGTGGCTACACCTTC.

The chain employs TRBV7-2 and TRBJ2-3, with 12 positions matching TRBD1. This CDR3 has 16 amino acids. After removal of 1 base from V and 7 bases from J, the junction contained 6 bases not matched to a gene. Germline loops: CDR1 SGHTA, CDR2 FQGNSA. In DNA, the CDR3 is TGTGCCAGCAGCTTAGTAGGGACAGGGGGCGCAAATACGCAGTATTTT. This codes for CASSLVGTGGANTQYF.

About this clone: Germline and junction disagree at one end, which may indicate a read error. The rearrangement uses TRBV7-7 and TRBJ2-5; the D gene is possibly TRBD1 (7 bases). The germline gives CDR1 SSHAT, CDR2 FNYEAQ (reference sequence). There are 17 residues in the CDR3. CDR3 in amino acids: CASSSTRGRDPQETQYF. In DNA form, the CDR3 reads TGTGCTAGCAGCTCCACTAGGGGGCGGGACCCTCAAGAGACCCAGTACTTC.

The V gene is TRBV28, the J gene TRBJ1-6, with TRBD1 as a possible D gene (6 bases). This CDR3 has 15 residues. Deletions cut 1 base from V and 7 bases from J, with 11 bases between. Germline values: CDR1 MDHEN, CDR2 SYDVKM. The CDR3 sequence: CASSLFTGFNSPLHF. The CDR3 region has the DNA TGTGCCAGCAGTTTATTTACAGGGTTCAATTCACCCCTCCACTTT.

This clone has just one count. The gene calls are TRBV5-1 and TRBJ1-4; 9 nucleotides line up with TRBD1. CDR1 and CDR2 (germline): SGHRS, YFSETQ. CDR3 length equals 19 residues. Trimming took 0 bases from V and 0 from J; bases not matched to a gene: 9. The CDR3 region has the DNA TGCGCCAGCAGCTTGGAACCCTCCGGGACAGGGACAACTAATGAAAAACTGTTTTTT. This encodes CASSLEPSGTGTTNEKLFF.